These T cell receptor beta chains were read from a single sample in a study of PD-1 blockade in classical Hodgkin lymphoma. Sequencing used immunoSEQ multiplex PCR; TCRdb keeps in-frame clones, though not all of them. There are 70,000 or so clones in the sample; about 94% occur only once, and 2% to 3% lies in the top ten. The specimen sequenced was peripheral blood mononuclear cells (PBMCs). Source of these receptors: a human donor with classical Hodgkin lymphoma. The CDR3 runs from the conserved cysteine through the conserved F or W. A D gene is named only where the DNA matches it firmly. Some rows mark clone size as missing; the rest say once, few, many or name a class of expanded clone.

j_call d_call clone_size v_call cdr3_nt cdr3_aa
TRBJ1-4 - once TRBV7-9 TGTGCCAGCACCAAGGAGAGGCAGGGTAATGAAAAACTGTTTTTT CASTKERQGNEKLFF
TRBJ1-2 - once TRBV29-1 TGCAGCGTTGACAGGGATTACTATGGCTACACCTTC CSVDRDYYGYTF
TRBJ1-5 - - TRBV25-1 TGTGCCAGCAGTGGACATACGCTTGGCAATCAGCCCCAGCATTTT CASSGHTLGNQPQHF
TRBJ1-2 - - TRBV6-5 TGTGCCAGCAGTTATGATGGATTCTATGGCTACACCTTC CASSYDGFYGYTF
TRBJ2-1 - - TRBV7-9 TGTGCCAGCAGCTTAGTGGCGGCCCATAACAATGAGCAGTTCTTC CASSLVAAHNNEQFF
TRBJ2-5 TRBD2 - TRBV7-9 TGTGCCAGCAGCTTACTAGCGGGAGGAGAGACCCAGTACTTC CASSLLAGGETQYF
TRBJ2-7 TRBD1 - TRBV5-1 TGCGCCAGCAGCCCTTACAGGGGACCCTCTGACTACGAGCAGTACTTC CASSPYRGPSDYEQYF
TRBJ2-7 - - TRBV2 TGTGCCAGCAGTGAAGGCGGGGCAAAAAGCTCCTACGAGCAGTACTTC CASSEGGAKSSYEQYF
TRBJ2-1 TRBD2 - TRBV10-3 TGTGCCATCAGCCTCAACGGACTAGCGGGAGAGGGTGAGCAGTTCTTC CAISLNGLAGEGEQFF
TRBJ1-2 TRBD1 - TRBV18 TGTGCCAGCTCACACCCCGGGACAGGGGGCAGGAACTATGGCTACACCTTC CASSHPGTGGRNYGYTF
TRBJ2-1 TRBD1 - TRBV28 TGTGCCAGCAGCCCAGGAGAGCAGGGGGCACATGAGCAGTTCTTC CASSPGEQGAHEQFF
TRBJ2-1 TRBD1 - TRBV11-2 TGTGCCAGCAGCTTACACCCGGACAGGTACAATGAGCAGTTCTTC CASSLHPDRYNEQFF
TRBJ1-2 - - TRBV7-2 TGTGCCAGCACCAGCTTCGGTCAGGGAGGTGGCTACACCTTC CASTSFGQGGGYTF
TRBJ1-4 - - TRBV5-6 TGTGCCAGCAGCCCCGTGGGCAGGGGACGGGAAAAACTGTTTTTT CASSPVGRGREKLFF
TRBJ2-1 TRBD2 - TRBV28 TGTGCCAGCGGCCTATCAGTAGCGGGACGAAACAATGAGCAGTTCTTC CASGLSVAGRNNEQFF
TRBJ2-3 TRBD2 - TRBV2 TGTGCCAGCAGCCAAAGCGGGAGGGCTGATACGCAGTATTTT CASSQSGRADTQYF
TRBJ2-1 TRBD2 - TRBV5-1 TGCGCCAGCAGCCTTGGGGGACTAGCTTCTTACCAGCAGTTCTTC CASSLGGLASYQQFF
TRBJ1-2 - - TRBV28 TGTGCCAGCAGGTCTGGACAAGGTTTCTATGGCTACACCTTC CASRSGQGFYGYTF
TRBJ2-7 TRBD2 - TRBV9 TGTGCCAGCAGCGTATCGAGCGGGGGAAGCTCCTACGAGCAGTACTTC CASSVSSGGSSYEQYF
TRBJ1-1 - - TRBV5-1 TGCGCCAGCAGCCCGACTACAGTGAACACTGAAGCTTTCTTT CASSPTTVNTEAFF
TRBJ2-2 TRBD1 - TRBV6-5 TGTGCCAGCAGTCCTTCGACAGGGCGGACCGGGGAGCTGTTTTTT CASSPSTGRTGELFF
TRBJ1-6 TRBD1 - TRBV4-1 TGCGCCAGCAGCCAAACGCCGGGACAGTATTCACCCCTCCACTTT CASSQTPGQYSPLHF
TRBJ2-7 - - TRBV29-1 TGCAGCGTTCTCAGTAGGGCTTTCGACGAGCAGTACTTC CSVLSRAFDEQYF
TRBJ2-3 TRBD2 - TRBV11-2 TGTGCCAGCAGCTTAGATCTGGCTAGCGGGGAAGATACGCAGTATTTT CASSLDLASGEDTQYF
TRBJ1-1 TRBD1 - TRBV4-3 TGCGCCAGCAGCCCAGGATCCCGGACAGGAGCTGAAGCTTTCTTT CASSPGSRTGAEAFF
TRBJ2-7 - - TRBV25-1 TGTGCCAGCAGTGATCCTTACAGGGAAGGATCCTACGAGCAGTACTTC CASSDPYREGSYEQYF
TRBJ1-5 - - TRBV6-1 TGTGCCAGCAGTGCCCGGACAGATTACAGCAATCAGCCCCAGCATTTT CASSARTDYSNQPQHF
TRBJ2-1 TRBD2 - TRBV23-1 TGCGCCAGCCGCCGATTAACTAGCGCCTACTCCTACAATGAGCAGTTCTTC CASRRLTSAYSYNEQFF
TRBJ2-7 TRBD2 - TRBV28 TGTGCCAGCAGTTTAAGCCCCGGGACTAGGTCCTACGAGCAGTACTTC CASSLSPGTRSYEQYF
TRBJ2-3 TRBD1 - TRBV5-6 TGTGCCAGCAGCCTCCGACAGGGTAAAGATACGCAGTATTTT CASSLRQGKDTQYF
TRBJ2-6 - - TRBV9 TGTGCCAGCAGCGTAGAGAGGGTTATTGGGGTCTCTGGGGCCAACGTCCTGACTTTC CASSVERVIGVSGANVLTF
TRBJ2-7 - - TRBV5-6 TGTGCCAGCAGCATCTGGACGTACACGGAATTTCACGAGCAGTACTTC CASSIWTYTEFHEQYF
TRBJ1-1 TRBD1 - TRBV2 TGTGCCAGCAGTGGACAGGGCTCTGAAGCTTTCTTT CASSGQGSEAFF
TRBJ2-7 - few TRBV27 TGTGCCAGCAGTCCTCTGAGGTCCGGCCACGAGCAGTACTTC CASSPLRSGHEQYF
TRBJ1-3 - - TRBV9 TGTGCCAGCAGCGCTCCTCACTCTGGAAACACCATATATTTT CASSAPHSGNTIYF
TRBJ2-2 - - TRBV19 TGTGCCAGTAGTTTCGGACCGGCAACCGGGGAGCTGTTTTTT CASSFGPATGELFF
TRBJ1-6 - - TRBV6-1 TGTGCCAGCAGGGAAACCGCAGGGTTCAATTCACCCCTCCACTTT CASRETAGFNSPLHF
TRBJ2-2 TRBD1 - TRBV5-4 TGTGCCAGCAGCTTGAGACAGGGGTGGACCGGGGAGCTGTTTTTT CASSLRQGWTGELFF
TRBJ2-7 TRBD2 - TRBV2 TGTGCCAGCAGTGAAGCCATAGCGGGGGGCCGAACCCTCTCCTACGAGCAGTACTTC CASSEAIAGGRTLSYEQYF
TRBJ2-2 TRBD2 - TRBV15 TGTGCCACCAGCAGAGATAGGGGCGGGACTAGTCGATCAGGGGAGCTGTTTTTT CATSRDRGGTSRSGELFF
TRBJ2-1 - - TRBV10-2 TGCGCCAGCAGTGAGCAACAGGGCAATGAGCAGTTCTTC CASSEQQGNEQFF
TRBJ1-1 - - TRBV18 TGTGCCAGCTCACCACAAGGGAGCACTGAAGCTTTCTTT CASSPQGSTEAFF
TRBJ2-2 - - TRBV4-1 TGCGCCAGCAGCCAAGATTCGGCAGCCGTTAGGGCCGGGGAGCTGTTTTTT CASSQDSAAVRAGELFF
TRBJ1-5 - - TRBV6-6 TGTGCCAGCAGTCACGGTGATCTTCAGCCCCAGCATTTT CASSHGDLQPQHF
TRBJ1-2 - - TRBV11-2 TGTGCCAGCAGCTTAGATTCTAACAGGGACTATGGCTACACCTTC CASSLDSNRDYGYTF
TRBJ2-3 TRBD2 - TRBV5-1 TGCGCCAGCAAATTAGCGGGAACCAGAGATACGCAGTATTTT CASKLAGTRDTQYF
TRBJ2-1 TRBD2 - TRBV27 TGTGCCAGCAGTGCCGGACTAGCGAGGACTTACAATGAGCAGTTCTTC CASSAGLARTYNEQFF
TRBJ1-4 TRBD1 once TRBV5-1 TGCGCCAGCAGCTTTGGACAGGGAGGGACTAATGAAAAACTGTTTTTT CASSFGQGGTNEKLFF
TRBJ2-3 - - TRBV7-2 TGTGCCAGCAGGCAAGACGCAGATACGCAGTATTTT CASRQDADTQYF
TRBJ1-3 TRBD1 - TRBV25-1 TGTGCCAGCAGTGGGCACAGGGGTACGGCCTCTGGAAACACCATATATTTT CASSGHRGTASGNTIYF
TRBJ2-7 - - TRBV6-5 TGTGCCAGCAGTTACCGCGGACTCCACTCCTACGAGCAGTACTTC CASSYRGLHSYEQYF
TRBJ2-2 - - TRBV7-3 TGTGCCAGCAGCTTAATCCAAGGACTCTCGAACACCGGGGAGCTGTTTTTT CASSLIQGLSNTGELFF